This T cell receptor beta chain was captured by sequencing in a study of T cell clonality in common variable immunodeficiency. Study-wide findings and caveats: Reportedly, TCR beta sequences from common variable immunodeficiency showed fewer deletions and N-nucleotide insertions. CVID subjects shared fewer TCRbeta clones than healthy controls did.

This clone was observed many times. What it binds is not known. Sequencing ends 3 residues short of the CDR3 end; the germline J gene provides the rest. The junction had 7 bases not matched to a gene; V was cut back by 5 bases and J by 7 bases. Germline CDR1 is SGHTA and CDR2 is FQGTGA. The CDR3 is 15 amino acids. The protocol was immunoSEQ multiplex PCR, while the TCRdb copy is restricted to in-frame clones and leaves out a portion. The table records about 52,000 clones without singletons, the ten largest covering about 2%. Material: peripheral blood mononuclear cells. The source of this sequence is a person aged 18 to 75 in good health. The chain recombines TRBV7-3 with TRBJ2-1, with 11 bases fitting TRBD2. The sequenced part of the CDR3 DNA is TGTGCCAGCAGCCCGAGACTAGCGGGATCTAATGAG. This sequence encodes CASSPRLAGSNE. The complete CDR3 sequence is CASSPRLAGSNEQFF.